This T cell receptor (beta chain) originates from a study of blood T cell repertoires in COVID-19. For the study at large: The United States, Italy and Spain were the sources of the acute and convalescent COVID-19 samples. From T cells, B-cell-depleted T cells, or PBMCs came the material, which was cDNA or gDNA.

Note on this clone: This CDR3 is also generated by other DNA sequences in the sample.

In the original processing: Reference gene primer amplification yielded estimated nucleated cell counts. Method: immunoSEQ multiplex PCR; TCRdb's copy keeps in-frame clones and lacks some. Clonal size and the V and J genes are those of that table, whereas D and trimming came from the DNA. The table lists about 55,000 clones, approximately 85% of them singletons. Looked up from germline, CDR1 is KGHSH and CDR2 is LQKENI. V was pared by 2 bases and J by 0 bases, with 11 bases between. The CDR3 is 15 residues long. Specimen: peripheral blood. The receptor's source is a human donor in a cohort sampled during active COVID-19. The gene calls are TRBV18 and TRBJ2-7; D is possibly TRBD2 (6 bases). The CDR3 nucleotides read TGTGCCAGCTCACCAGGACTACCTAGCTCCTACGAGCAGTACTTC. Its protein product is CASSPGLPSSYEQYF. Filled out from reference TRBV18 and TRBJ2-7, the complete variable domain reads NAGVMQNPRHLVRRRGQEARLRCSPMKGHSHVYWYRQLPEEGLKFMVYLQKENIIDESGMPKERFSAEFPKEGPSILRIQQVVRGDSAAYFCASSPGLPSSYEQYFGPGTRLTVT.